This TCR beta chain was captured by sequencing in a study of blood T cell repertoires in COVID-19. The wider study: COVID-19 samples, acute and convalescent, were from the United States, Italy and Spain. T cells, B-cell-depleted T cells, or PBMCs supplied cDNA or gDNA.

Some clones are missing from TCRdb's copy, which holds only in-frame ones; the method was immunoSEQ multiplex PCR. The repertoire holds fewer than 75,000 clones, with about 88% as singletons. Germline V gene sequence: CDR1 SGHVS, CDR2 FQNEAQ. The CDR3 sequence is 15 residues long. V was pared by 1 base and J by 2 bases, with 9 bases between. The TCR was taken from a man in his sixties or seventies with acute or convalescent COVID-19. Sequencing was carried out using peripheral blood. The gene calls are TRBV7-8 and TRBJ1-5; D unresolved. The CDR3 sequence: CASSLVRTRNQPQHF. The CDR3 nucleotides are TGTGCCAGCAGCTTAGTAAGGACTCGCAATCAGCCCCAGCATTTT.